One and the same sample provided the 10 T cell receptor beta chains below, sequenced in a study of T cells in localized non-small cell lung cancer. Libraries were prepared by immunoSEQ multiplex PCR; TCRdb keeps only in-frame clonotypes and omits some of them. The sample lists 6,200 or so clones; over 80% were seen once. This material consisted of peripheral blood, taken before any cancer treatment. The receptor set was obtained from a male donor older than 55 with stage I lung adenocarcinoma.

The chain has TRBV9 and TRBJ1-1, with TRBD1 identical over 8 bases. The CDR3 has 14 residues. Germline values: CDR1 SGDLS, CDR2 YYNGEE. V lost 3 bases and J lost 11; bases outside the gene matches: 12. The DNA of the CDR3 is TGTGCCAGCAGCGGGGGAGGACAGGGAATCGGTGCTTTCTTT. Translated: CASSGGGQGIGAFF.

The J gene is TRBJ2-7, the V gene TRBV7-9; 8 nucleotides match TRBD1. Looked up from germline, CDR1 is SEHNR and CDR2 is FQNEAQ (reference sequence). Trimming took 1 base from V and 1 from J; bases not matched to a gene: 3. The CDR3 totals 15 residues. The CDR3 protein is CASSLGWDRSYEQYV. DNA of the CDR3: TGTGCCAGCAGCTTAGGATGGGACAGGTCCTACGAGCAGTACGTC.

The genes are TRBV11-2 and TRBJ2-5, with D unclear. The germline V gene has CDR1 SGHAT and CDR2 FQNNGV. Trimming left V 0 bases short and J 7 bases short, with 6 bases between. CDR3 size: 12 residues. The CDR3 DNA sequence: TGTGCCAGCAGCTTAGATACCGGGACCCAGTACTTC. Translating gives CASSLDTGTQYF.

The V call is TRBV29-1, the J call TRBJ1-3; 7 bases agree with TRBD1. Unmatched junction bases numbered 5, after V lost 6 bases and J lost 0 bases. Germline V gene lookup returns CDR1 SQVTM and CDR2 ANQGSEA. The CDR3 covers 14 residues. The CDR3 nucleotides are TGCAGCGTAGGGACAGAACTCTCTGGAAACACCATATATTTT. Translating gives CSVGTELSGNTIYF.

This clone was seen only once. The J gene is TRBJ2-3, the V gene TRBV19; the D gene could be TRBD1 or TRBD2 (5 bases each). CDR3 length: 12 amino acids. CDR1 and CDR2 (germline): LNHDA, SQIVND (reference sequence). Trimming left V 3 bases short and J 7 bases short, with 8 bases between. DNA of the CDR3: TGTGCCAGTAGTATTGAGGGGTATACGCAGTATTTT. Translation gives CASSIEGYTQYF.

The chain links TRBV5-1 to TRBJ1-1; 7 nucleotides match TRBD1. Germline V gene sequence: CDR1 SGHRS, CDR2 YFSETQ. The CDR3 contains 14 residues. V was clipped by 4 bases and J by 1 base; unmatched bases: 4. In DNA, the CDR3 is TGCGCCAGCAGCGCGACAGGGCCGAACACTGAAGCTTTCTTT. Its protein product is CASSATGPNTEAFF.

V and J are TRBV19 and TRBJ1-6; D might be TRBD1 (6 bases). V shed 4 bases and J shed 7 bases, with 11 bases lying between them. The CDR3 is made up of 14 amino acids. Germline CDR1 LNHDA, CDR2 SQIVND (reference sequence). The CDR3 nucleotides read TGTGCCAGTAGTACGAGGACAGAGAATTCACCCCTCCACTTT. Amino acid sequence: CASSTRTENSPLHF.

This chain joins TRBV30 and TRBJ1-4, with 9 nucleotides matching TRBD1. Germline CDR1 and CDR2: GTSNPN and SVGIG (reference sequence). V trimming: 1 base; J trimming: 2 bases; junction bases outside the gene matches: 5. This CDR3 is built from 16 residues. The CDR3 DNA reads TGTGCCTGGAGTGAGGACAGGGGATCTACTAATGAAAAACTGTTTTTT. Encoded protein: CAWSEDRGSTNEKLFF.

This rearrangement joins TRBV11-2 to TRBJ1-4; D not certain. V was trimmed by 5 bases and J by 7 bases, leaving 11 bases between them. CDR1 and CDR2 from the germline V gene are SGHAT and FQNNGV. The CDR3 extends over 13 amino acids. The chain's CDR3 is CASSLTVTEKLFF. CDR3 DNA sequence: TGTGCCAGCAGCCTAACCGTGACTGAAAAACTGTTTTTT.

This clone was recorded a few times. The V gene is TRBV7-7, the J gene TRBJ2-1, with 7 bases identical to TRBD2. V was pared by 3 bases and J by 5 bases, with 4 bases of the junction left unmatched. The CDR3 has 14 amino acids. The germline V gene has CDR1 SSHAT and CDR2 FNYEAQ (reference sequence). This chain's CDR3 is CASSLSGVNNEQFF. In nucleotides, the CDR3 is TGTGCCAGCAGCTTGAGCGGGGTGAACAATGAGCAGTTCTTC.